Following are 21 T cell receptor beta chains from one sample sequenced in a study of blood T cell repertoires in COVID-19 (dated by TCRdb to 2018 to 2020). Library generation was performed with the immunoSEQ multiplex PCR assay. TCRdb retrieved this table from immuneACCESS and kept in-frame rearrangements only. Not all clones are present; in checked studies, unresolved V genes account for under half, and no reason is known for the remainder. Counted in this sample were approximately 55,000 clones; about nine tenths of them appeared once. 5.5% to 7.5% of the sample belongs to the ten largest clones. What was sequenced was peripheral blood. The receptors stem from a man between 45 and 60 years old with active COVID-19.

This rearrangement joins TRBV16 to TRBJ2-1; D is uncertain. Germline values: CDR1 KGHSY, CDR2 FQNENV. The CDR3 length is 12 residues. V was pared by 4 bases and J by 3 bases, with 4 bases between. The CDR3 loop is CASSPSYNEQFF. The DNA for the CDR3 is TGTGCCAGCAGCCCTAGCTACAATGAGCAGTTCTTC.

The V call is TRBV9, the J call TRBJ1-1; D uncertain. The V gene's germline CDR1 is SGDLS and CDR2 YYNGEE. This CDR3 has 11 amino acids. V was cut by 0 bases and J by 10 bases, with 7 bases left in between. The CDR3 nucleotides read TGTGCCAGCAGCGTAGTGAGTGGAGCTTTCTTT. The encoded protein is CASSVVSGAFF. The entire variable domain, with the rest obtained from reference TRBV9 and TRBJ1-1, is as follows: DSGVTQTPKHLITATGQRVTLRCSPRSGDLSVYWYQQSLDQGLQFLIQYYNGEERAKGNILERFSAQQFPDLHSELNLSSLELGDSALYFCASSVVSGAFFGQGTRLTVV.

DNA of the CDR3: TGTGCCGCCGGTGGAGTTGAGCAGTTCTTC. Translation gives CAAGGVEQFF. The rearrangement links TRBV12-3 or TRBV12-4 to TRBJ2-1; D is undetermined. V was shortened by 11 bases and J by 9 bases, with 11 bases between the two germline ends. The CDR3 covers 10 residues.

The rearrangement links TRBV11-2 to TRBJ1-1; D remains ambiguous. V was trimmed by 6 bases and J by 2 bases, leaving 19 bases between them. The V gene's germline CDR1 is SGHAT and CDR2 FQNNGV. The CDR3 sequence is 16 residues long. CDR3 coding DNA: TGTGCCAGCAGGTCCGGAGGGTACGTTTCCAACACTGAAGCTTTCTTT. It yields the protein CASRSGGYVSNTEAFF.

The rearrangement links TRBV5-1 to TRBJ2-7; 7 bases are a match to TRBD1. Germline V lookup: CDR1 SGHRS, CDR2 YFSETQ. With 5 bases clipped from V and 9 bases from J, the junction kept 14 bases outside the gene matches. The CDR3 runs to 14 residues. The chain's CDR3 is CASRSGTATTRQYF. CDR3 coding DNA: TGCGCCAGCAGGTCCGGGACAGCCACGACGAGGCAGTACTTC.

The CDR3 sequence: CAWSTGTSPLAQHF. The DNA of the CDR3 is TGTGCCTGGAGTACCGGGACATCGCCCCTGGCCCAGCATTTT. This rearrangement joins TRBV30 to TRBJ1-5, with D possibly being TRBD1 (6 bases). The CDR3 extends over 14 amino acids. V gave up 2 bases and J gave up 11 bases, with 19 bases separating them. The V gene's germline CDR1 is GTSNPN and CDR2 SVGIG (reference sequence). Combining the CDR3 with reference TRBV30 and TRBJ1-5 gives the whole variable domain SQTIHQWPATLVQPVGSPLSLECTVEGTSNPNLYWYRQAAGRGLQLLFYSVGIGQISSEVPQNLSASRPQDRQFILSSKKLLLSDSGFYLCAWSTGTSPLAQHFGDGTRLSIL.

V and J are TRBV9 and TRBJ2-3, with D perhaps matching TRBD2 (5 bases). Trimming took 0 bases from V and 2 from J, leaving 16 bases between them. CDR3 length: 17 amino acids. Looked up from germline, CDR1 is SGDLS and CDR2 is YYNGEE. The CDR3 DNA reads TGTGCCAGCAGCGTAGAATCGGCAGGAGGCTCCACAGATACGCAGTATTTT. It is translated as CASSVESAGGSTDTQYF.

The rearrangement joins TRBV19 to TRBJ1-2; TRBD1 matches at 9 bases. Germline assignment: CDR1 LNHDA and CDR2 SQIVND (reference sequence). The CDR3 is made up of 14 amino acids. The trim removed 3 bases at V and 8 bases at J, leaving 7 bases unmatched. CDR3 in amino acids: CASSIFRTGEGYTF. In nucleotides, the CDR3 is TGTGCCAGTAGTATCTTCCGGACAGGGGAAGGCTACACCTTC. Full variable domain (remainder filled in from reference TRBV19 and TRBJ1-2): DGGITQSPKYLFRKEGQNVTLSCEQNLNHDAMYWYRQDPGQGLRLIYYSQIVNDFQKGDIAEGYSVSREKKESFPLTVTSAQKNPTAFYLCASSIFRTGEGYTFGSGTRLTVV.

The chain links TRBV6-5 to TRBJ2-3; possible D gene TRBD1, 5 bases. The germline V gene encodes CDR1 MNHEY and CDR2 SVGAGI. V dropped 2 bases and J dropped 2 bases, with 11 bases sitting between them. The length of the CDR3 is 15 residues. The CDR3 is CASSYGAGLTDTQYF. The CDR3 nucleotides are TGTGCCAGCAGTTACGGGGCAGGGCTCACAGATACGCAGTATTTT.

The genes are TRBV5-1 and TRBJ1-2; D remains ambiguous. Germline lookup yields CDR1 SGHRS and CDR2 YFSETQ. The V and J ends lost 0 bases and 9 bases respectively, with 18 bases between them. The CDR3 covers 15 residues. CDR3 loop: CASSLGEVSLQSYTF. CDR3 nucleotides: TGCGCCAGCAGCTTGGGAGAGGTCAGCCTTCAAAGCTACACCTTC. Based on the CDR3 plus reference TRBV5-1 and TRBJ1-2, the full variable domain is KAGVTQTPRYLIKTRGQQVTLSCSPISGHRSVSWYQQTPGQGLQFLFEYFSETQRNKGNFPGRFSGRQFSNSRSEMNVSTLELGDSALYLCASSLGEVSLQSYTFGSGTRLTVV.

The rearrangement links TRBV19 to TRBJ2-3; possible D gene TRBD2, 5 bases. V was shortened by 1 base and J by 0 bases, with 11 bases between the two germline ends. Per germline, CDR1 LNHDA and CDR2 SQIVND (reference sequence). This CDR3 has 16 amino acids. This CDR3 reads CASSIGGKPSTDTQYF. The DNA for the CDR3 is TGTGCCAGTAGTATAGGAGGGAAACCTAGCACAGATACGCAGTATTTT.

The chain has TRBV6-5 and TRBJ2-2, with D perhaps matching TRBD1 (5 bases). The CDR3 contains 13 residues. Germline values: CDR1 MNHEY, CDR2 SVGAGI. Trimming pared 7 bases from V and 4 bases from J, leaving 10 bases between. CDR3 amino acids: CASTRTPTGELFF. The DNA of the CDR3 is TGTGCCAGCACGAGGACACCCACCGGGGAGCTGTTTTTT.

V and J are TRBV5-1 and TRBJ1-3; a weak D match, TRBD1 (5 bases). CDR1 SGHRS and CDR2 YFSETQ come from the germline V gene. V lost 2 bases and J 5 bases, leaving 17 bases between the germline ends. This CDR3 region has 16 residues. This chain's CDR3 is CASSFTGGPSRNTIYF. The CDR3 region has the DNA TGCGCCAGCAGCTTTACGGGGGGACCGTCCCGAAACACCATATATTTT. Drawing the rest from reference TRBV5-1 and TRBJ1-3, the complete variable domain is KAGVTQTPRYLIKTRGQQVTLSCSPISGHRSVSWYQQTPGQGLQFLFEYFSETQRNKGNFPGRFSGRQFSNSRSEMNVSTLELGDSALYLCASSFTGGPSRNTIYFGEGSWLTVV.

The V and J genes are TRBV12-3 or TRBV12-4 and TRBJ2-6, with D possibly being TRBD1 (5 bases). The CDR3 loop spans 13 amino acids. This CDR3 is CVDSPSGANVLTF. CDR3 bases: TGTGTCGACAGCCCCTCTGGGGCCAACGTCCTGACTTTC.

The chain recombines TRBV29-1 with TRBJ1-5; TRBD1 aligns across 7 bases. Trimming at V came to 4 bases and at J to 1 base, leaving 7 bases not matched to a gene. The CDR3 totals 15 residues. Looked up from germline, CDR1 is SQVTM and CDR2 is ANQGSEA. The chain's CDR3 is CSVGWGTASNQPQHF. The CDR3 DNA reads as TGCAGCGTTGGGTGGGGGACAGCAAGCAATCAGCCCCAGCATTTT.

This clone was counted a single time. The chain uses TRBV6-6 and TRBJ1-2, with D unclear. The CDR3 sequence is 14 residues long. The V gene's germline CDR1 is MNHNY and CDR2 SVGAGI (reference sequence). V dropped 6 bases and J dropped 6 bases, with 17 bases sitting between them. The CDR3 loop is CASRILMSGDGYTF. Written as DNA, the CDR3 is TGTGCCAGCAGAATACTCATGTCCGGGGATGGCTACACCTTC.

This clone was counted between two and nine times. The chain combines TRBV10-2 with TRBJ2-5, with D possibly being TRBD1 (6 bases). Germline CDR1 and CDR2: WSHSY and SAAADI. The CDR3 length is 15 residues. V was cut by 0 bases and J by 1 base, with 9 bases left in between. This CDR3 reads CASSESTGPQETQYF. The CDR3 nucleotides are TGCGCCAGCAGTGAGTCGACAGGCCCCCAAGAGACCCAGTACTTC.

CDR3 protein: CASRPDRGVGYGYTF. Written as DNA, the CDR3 is TGTGCCAGCAGACCGGACAGGGGAGTTGGCTATGGCTACACCTTC. The chain has TRBV6-5 and TRBJ1-2, with 9 bases lining up with TRBD1. Germline V lookup: CDR1 MNHEY, CDR2 SVGAGI. The CDR3 runs to 15 residues. The ends lost 6 bases at V and 4 bases at J; junction bases unmatched: 9.

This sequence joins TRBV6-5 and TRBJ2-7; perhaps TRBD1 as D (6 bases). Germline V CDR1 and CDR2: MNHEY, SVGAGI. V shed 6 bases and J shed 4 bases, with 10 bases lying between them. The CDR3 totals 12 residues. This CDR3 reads CASSPQGYEQYF. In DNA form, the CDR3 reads TGTGCCAGCAGCCCACAGGGATACGAGCAGTACTTC.

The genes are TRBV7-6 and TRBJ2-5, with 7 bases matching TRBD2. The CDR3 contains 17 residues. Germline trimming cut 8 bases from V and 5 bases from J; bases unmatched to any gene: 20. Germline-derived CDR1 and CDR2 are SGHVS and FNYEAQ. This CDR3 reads CASSLNGGSGLSETQYF. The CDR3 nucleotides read TGTGCCAGCTCACTGAACGGGGGTAGCGGGTTGTCGGAGACCCAGTACTTC.

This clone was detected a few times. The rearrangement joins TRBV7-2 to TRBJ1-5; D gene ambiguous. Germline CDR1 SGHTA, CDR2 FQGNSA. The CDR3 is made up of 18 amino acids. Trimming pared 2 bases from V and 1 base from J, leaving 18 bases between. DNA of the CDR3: TGTGCCAGCAGCTTAACTCGCAACCTCATCGTGAGCAATCAGCCCCAGCATTTT. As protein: CASSLTRNLIVSNQPQHF. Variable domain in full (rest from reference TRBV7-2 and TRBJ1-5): GAGVSQSPSNKVTEKGKDVELRCDPISGHTALYWYRQSLGQGLEFLIYFQGNSAPDKSGLPSDRFSAERTGGSVSTLTIQRTQQEDSAVYLCASSLTRNLIVSNQPQHFGDGTRLSIL.